This entry concerns a single T cell receptor beta chain. Assay: immunoSEQ multiplex PCR; the TCRdb copy retains only in-frame clones and omits some. This sample has about 10,000 clones; around 91% occur once, and the top ten carry 2% to 2.5%. The sample comes from a study of graft-versus-host responses after intestinal transplantation. The wider study: Each patient got anti-thymocyte globulin induction, then tacrolimus and steroids for around three years.

The ends were cut back, 10 bases at V and 2 bases at J, with 12 bases in the middle. From germline, CDR1 is MNHEY and CDR2 SVGAGI. The CDR3 has 13 amino acids. The chain combines TRBV6-5 with TRBJ2-1; D remains ambiguous. The sequence was collected from a human patient who received an intestinal transplant, so some T cells may come from the graft donor. The input for sequencing was PBMCs, taken approximately 46 days after intestinal transplant. CDR3 nucleotides: TGTGCCACACGACTGGGGACCTACAATGAGCAGTTCTTC. This gives the protein CATRLGTYNEQFF.